This TCR beta chain stems from a study of cytomegalovirus exposure and HLA in healthy donors. Whole-study results and caveats: According to an earlier analysis, most TCR beta V segments yielded productive rearrangements about 90% or about 30% of the time. The later analysis indicated that the majority of CMV-associated TCR beta chains appeared HLA-restricted. As was reported, the HLA-A and HLA-B alleles of most subjects were accurately predicted from TCR beta sequences.

Trimming removed 4 bases from V and 1 base from J; junction bases left unmatched: 3. This CDR3 region has 15 residues. CDR1 is MGHRA, CDR2 YSYEKL, per germline. 13 Jbeta primers and 60 Vbeta primers were used for the PCR. Here immunoSEQ multiplex PCR was the method, and the copy in TCRdb shows in-frame clones only, minus some. This repertoire shows under 200,000 clones, over 75% found once; its top ten account for approximately 2.1%. With respect to this clone: Its antigen is undetermined.

The specimen was PBMCs. The source of this sequence is a male donor in good health and CMV-seronegative. This chain joins TRBV4-1 and TRBJ2-1; 8 nucleotides line up with TRBD1. The CDR3 DNA reads TGCGCCAGCAGCCCCACAGGGGGATCCTACAATGAGCAGTTCTTC. Translating it yields CASSPTGGSYNEQFF.